What follows describes a single T cell receptor beta chain. This clonotype was recorded at least ten times. The antigen it binds to is not known. Per-nucleotide qualities are absent, and no much larger clonotype sits a single base away. The sample comes from a study of T-cell reconstitution after alpha-beta-depleted transplantation in children (dated by TCRdb to 2016 to 2018). Study-level background: The study quantitatively tracked T-cell immune reconstitution after TCRalphabeta/CD19-depleted allogeneic hematopoietic cell transplantation in children using TCR repertoire profiling. The investigation overall reported the following: About two months after transplant, the apparently early recovery of alphabetaT-cell counts reportedly depended on just several hundred clones that had expanded rapidly and came from non-depleted graft cells. In some patients, the high TCRbeta diversity seen at day 60 was put down to recipient T cells and intrathymic progenitors that had survived conditioning. Hyperexpanded clone frequencies declined over subsequent months; after one year, T-cell counts and TCRbeta diversity were mostly attributed to newly produced T cells.

The library was produced with PCR. Sequencing took place on an Illumina HiSeq 2500. TCR libraries were prepared with molecular barcoding, using unique molecular identifiers to normalize TCRbeta repertoire quantification. TCRdb reprocessing: public reads trimmed at Q25 with fastp, clones called with MiXCR, in-frame beta chains kept. Merged by CDR3 protein, the rows form single entries marked with the most common genes and DNA. The sample has 550,000 to 800,000 distinct CDR3 sequences on record, about an eighth of them singletons. Of the sample, 0.79% falls within the top ten clones. The sample's treatment or condition label is to be understood as: allogeneic hematopoietic cell transplantation with graft depleted of TCRalphabeta T cells and CD19 B cells. Transplant recipients were children who received TCRalphabeta/CD19-depleted allogeneic hematopoietic cell grafts. Including the terminal cysteine and phenylalanine, the CDR3 comprises 15 residues. This entry keeps only the CDR3 DNA: 45 bases, framed from base 1. Clipping removes 5 bases from V and 2 bases from J, with 5 as the unmatched junction base count. For CDR1 and CDR2, the germline V gene lists SGHDT and YYEEEE.

The TCR was taken from a girl aged 2 to 9 with congenital amegakaryocytic thrombocytopenia, due to receive a stem cell transplant. Sample: PBMCs, taken before TCRalphabeta/CD19-depleted stem cell transplant. The sequence is built from TRBV5-6 and TRBJ1-5; TRBD1 fits 9 bases in the junction. The CDR3 in this case is CASSPGQGGNQPQHF. The nucleotide sequence reads TGTGCCAGCAGTCCGGGACAGGGAGGCAATCAGCCCCAGCATTTT. Outside the CDR3, residues come from the reference TRBV5-6 and TRBJ1-5 proteins, so the full variable domain is: DAGVTQSPTHLIKTRGQQVTLRCSPKSGHDTVSWYQQALGQGPQFIFQYYEEEERQRGNFPDRFSGHQFPNYSSELNVNALLLGDSALYLCASSPGQGGNQPQHFGDGTRLSIL.